One T cell receptor (beta chain) is described in this entry. Each CDR3 protein gets one entry after TCRdb re-called the 5' RACE reads with MiXCR. The sample consists of fewer than 650,000 distinct CDR3 sequences, less than 25% of them appearing once. This entry is derived from a study of T-cell memory formation after mild COVID-19. The CDR3 length is 13 residues. CDR1 is LGHDT, CDR2 YNNKEL, per germline (reference sequence). The V end lost 0 bases, the J end lost 4 bases, and 4 bases lay between the germline ends. The chain joins TRBV3-1 to TRBJ2-4; unclear D gene. This sequence originates from an adult woman who had mild COVID-19 (a few samples of this study predate the infection). Cell type and time point are not known. Sequencing was performed on PBMCs or a T cell subset sorted from them (not recorded which). CDR3 nucleotides: TGTGCCAGCAGCCAAGATGCGAAAAACATTCAGTACTTC. Encoded protein: CASSQDAKNIQYF.